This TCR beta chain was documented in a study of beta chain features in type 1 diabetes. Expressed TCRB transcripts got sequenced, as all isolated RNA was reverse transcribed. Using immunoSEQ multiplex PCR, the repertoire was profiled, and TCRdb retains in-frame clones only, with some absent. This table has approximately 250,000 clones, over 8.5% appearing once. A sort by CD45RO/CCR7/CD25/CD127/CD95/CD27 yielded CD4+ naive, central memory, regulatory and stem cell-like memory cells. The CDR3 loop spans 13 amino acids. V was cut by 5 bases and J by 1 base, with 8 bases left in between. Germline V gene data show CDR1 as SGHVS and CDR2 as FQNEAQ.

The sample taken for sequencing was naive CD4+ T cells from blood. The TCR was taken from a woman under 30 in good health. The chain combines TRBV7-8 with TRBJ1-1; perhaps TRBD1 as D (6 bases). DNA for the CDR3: TGTGCCAGCAGCCCGACAGGGAACACTGAAGCTTTCTTT. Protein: CASSPTGNTEAFF.